One and the same sample provided the 32 T cell receptor beta chains below, sequenced in a study of brain T cells in children with intractable seizures. Assay: immunoSEQ multiplex PCR; the TCRdb copy retains only in-frame clones and omits some. The sample records 70,000 to 90,000 clones, under 95% being singletons. Sequenced here: peripheral blood, sampled at surgery. Receptor source: a boy less than two years old with tuberous sclerosis and intractable seizures.

The chain recombines TRBV28 with TRBJ1-2, with D hard to call. Trimming stripped 8 bases from V and 4 bases from J, with 17 bases between. The CDR3 covers 14 residues. The V gene's germline CDR1 is MDHEN and CDR2 SYDVKM. This chain's CDR3 is CASQDDTIPYGYTF. The CDR3 DNA sequence: TGTGCCAGCCAGGACGACACCATTCCCTATGGCTACACCTTC.

V gene TRBV27 combines with J gene TRBJ2-6; tentatively, D is TRBD2 (6 bases). V shed 6 bases and J shed 8 bases, with 8 bases lying between them. The germline V gene encodes CDR1 MNHEY and CDR2 SMNVEV (reference sequence). CDR3 length: 12 residues. The DNA of the CDR3 is TGTGCCAGCAGGGGGGGTACCAACGTCCTGACTTTC. This translates into CASRGGTNVLTF.

The chain couples TRBV7-9 to TRBJ1-1; D gene uncertain. Germline assignment: CDR1 SEHNR and CDR2 FQNEAQ (reference sequence). The CDR3 is 12 residues long. V dropped 1 base and J dropped 10 bases, with 10 bases sitting between them. The CDR3 DNA is TGTGCCAGCAGCTTAGTCCCCTGGGGAGCTTTCTTT. Its protein is CASSLVPWGAFF. Supplemented by reference TRBV7-9 and TRBJ1-1, the full variable domain reads DTGVSQNPRHKITKRGQNVTFRCDPISEHNRLYWYRQTLGQGPEFLTYFQNEAQLEKSRLLSDRFSAERPKGSFSTLEIQRTEQGDSAMYLCASSLVPWGAFFGQGTRLTVV.

V usage is TRBV4-1 and J usage is TRBJ1-6, with D possibly TRBD1 on 6 matching bases. The CDR3 contains 16 residues. V was trimmed by 5 bases and J by 6 bases, leaving 17 bases between them. Germline CDR1 MGHRA, CDR2 YSYEKL. CDR3 nucleotide sequence: TGCGCCAGCAGCTACCCTGGCGGGGGCTTTAATTCACCCCTCCACTTT. Translating gives CASSYPGGGFNSPLHF.

The rearrangement links TRBV7-9 to TRBJ2-5, with D possibly TRBD2 on 5 matching bases. The CDR3 totals 15 residues. V was cut by 5 bases and J by 3 bases, with 16 bases left in between. CDR1 and CDR2 (germline): SEHNR, FQNEAQ (reference sequence). The CDR3 spells CASSLLGDLEETQYF. CDR3 nucleotides: TGTGCCAGCAGCCTCCTCGGGGATCTCGAAGAGACCCAGTACTTC.

V and J are TRBV18 and TRBJ2-2; D perhaps matches TRBD1 (7 bases). Germline V gene data show CDR1 as KGHSH and CDR2 as LQKENI. V dropped 5 bases and J dropped 5 bases, with 30 bases sitting between them. CDR3 size: 20 residues. In DNA form, the CDR3 reads TGTGCCAGCTCATCCATCGTCGTTTCAAAGGAGGGGGCAAGGACCGGGGAGCTGTTTTTT. Translated: CASSSIVVSKEGARTGELFF.

The CDR3 sequence: CSVDDSHTEAFF. CDR3 DNA: TGCAGCGTTGACGACAGCCACACTGAAGCTTTCTTT. The V call is TRBV29-1, the J call TRBJ1-1; maybe TRBD1 (5 bases). This CDR3 contains 12 residues. Germline lookup yields CDR1 SQVTM and CDR2 ANQGSEA. The V end lost 3 bases, the J end lost 3 bases, and 8 bases lay between the germline ends.

This clone occurred once. CDR3 protein: CASSQVFFSDSEEKLFF. In DNA form, the CDR3 reads TGCGCCAGCAGCCAAGTCTTTTTCTCCGACTCAGAAGAAAAACTGTTTTTT. J is TRBJ1-4 and V is TRBV4-1; D is unresolved. The germline V and J ends were trimmed by 1 base and 8 bases, with 20 bases remaining between them. CDR3 length: 17 amino acids. Germline-derived CDR1 and CDR2 are MGHRA and YSYEKL.

V is TRBV18 and J is TRBJ1-1, with no clear D. The germline V gene encodes CDR1 KGHSH and CDR2 LQKENI. The V end was cut by 2 bases, the J end by 7 bases, with 14 bases between. CDR3 length equals 14 residues. The CDR3 sequence: CASSPSYGRDEAFF. The CDR3 DNA sequence: TGTGCCAGCTCACCAAGTTATGGCAGAGATGAAGCTTTCTTT.

This rearrangement joins TRBV21-1 to TRBJ1-5; no DNA check was done on the table's D call, TRBD1. TRBV21-1 is noted as a pseudogene. The CDR3 has 15 amino acids. The CDR3 DNA follows: TGTGCCAGCAGCAACAGGCCCACCGGCAATCAGCCCCAGCATTTT. This gives the protein CASSNRPTGNQPQHF.

The genes are TRBV7-9 and TRBJ2-7; D not resolved. Deletions cut 3 bases from V and 2 bases from J, with 14 bases between. Germline values: CDR1 SEHNR, CDR2 FQNEAQ (reference sequence). This CDR3 contains 15 residues. CDR3 residues: CASSFVFDGAYEQYF. The DNA for the CDR3 is TGTGCCAGCAGCTTTGTTTTCGACGGAGCCTACGAGCAGTACTTC.

This clone was seen a single time. DNA for the CDR3: TGTGCCAGCAGTTTCACAGGGGCGCTAGGTGAGCAGTTCTTC. Translation gives CASSFTGALGEQFF. The chain links TRBV6-5 to TRBJ2-1; 7 bases are shared with TRBD1. Germline CDR1 MNHEY, CDR2 SVGAGI. This CDR3 contains 14 residues. The V and J ends lost 4 bases and 9 bases, in that order; junction bases with no gene match: 9.

The chain combines TRBV12-3 or TRBV12-4 with TRBJ1-4; D gene ambiguous. The V gene lost 6 bases and the J gene lost 15 bases, with 14 bases spanning the gap. CDR3 length equals 11 residues. CDR3 nucleotide sequence: TGTGCCAGCAGCCCATCCCGAGTTATGTTTTTT. Translating it yields CASSPSRVMFF.

The chain is built from TRBV30 and TRBJ1-3; D is unresolved. The CDR3 contains 12 residues. Germline V gene sequence: CDR1 GTSNPN, CDR2 SVGIG (reference sequence). V was clipped by 5 bases and J by 3 bases, with 8 bases between them. In nucleotides, the CDR3 is TGTGCCTGGTGGAACGTTGGAAACACCATATATTTT. The encoded protein is CAWWNVGNTIYF.

The V gene is TRBV4-1, the J gene TRBJ1-3, with 9 nucleotides matching TRBD1. Germline CDR1 MGHRA, CDR2 YSYEKL. V dropped 1 base and J dropped 0; count of bases not matched to a gene: 13. There are 20 residues in the CDR3. Here the CDR3 reads CASSQAGTGSFSGSGNTIYF. The CDR3 bases are TGCGCCAGCAGCCAAGCCGGGACAGGGAGCTTTTCGGGCTCTGGAAACACCATATATTTT.

This clone came up a few times. The CDR3: CASSQVKAYGYTF. The CDR3, as DNA: TGTGCCAGCAGCCAAGTGAAAGCTTATGGCTACACCTTC. The rearrangement joins TRBV14 to TRBJ1-2; D gene ambiguous. Deletions cut 1 base from V and 5 bases from J, with 8 bases between. CDR3 length: 13 residues. Germline V gene data show CDR1 as SGHDN and CDR2 as FVKESK.

This clone came up once. The CDR3 region is CASSLTGGVSGANVLTF. CDR3 DNA: TGTGCCAGCAGCCTGACAGGGGGCGTTTCTGGGGCCAACGTCCTGACTTTC. This chain connects TRBV7-3 to TRBJ2-6; 10 nucleotides line up with TRBD1. This CDR3 contains 17 residues. CDR1 is SGHTA, CDR2 FQGTGA, per germline. With 5 bases clipped from V and 1 base from J, the junction kept 5 bases outside the gene matches.

This chain links TRBV11-2 with TRBJ1-1; 9 bases match TRBD1. Germline V gene data show CDR1 as SGHAT and CDR2 as FQNNGV. This CDR3 has 14 amino acids. V was clipped by 1 base and J by 5 bases; unmatched bases: 2. Here the CDR3 DNA reads TGTGCCAGCAGCTTAGGGACAGGGGTGACTGAAGCTTTCTTT. Its protein product is CASSLGTGVTEAFF.

This chain joins TRBV4-1 and TRBJ2-7, with TRBD1 matching over 7 bases. V dropped 5 bases and J dropped 7; count of bases not matched to a gene: 8. From germline, CDR1 is MGHRA and CDR2 YSYEKL. The CDR3 is 13 amino acids. The CDR3 nucleotides read TGCGCCAGCAGCTCCCGACAGGGCGGGGAGCAGTACTTC. Its translation: CASSSRQGGEQYF.

The chain recombines TRBV9 with TRBJ2-5; perhaps D is TRBD1 or TRBD2 (5 bases each). Trimming took 5 bases from V and 4 from J, leaving 21 bases between them. CDR3 length: 16 amino acids. Germline V gene data show CDR1 as SGDLS and CDR2 as YYNGEE. The CDR3 spells CASSAVGGGIRETQYF. The CDR3, as DNA: TGTGCCAGCAGTGCCGTGGGTGGGGGAATTAGAGAGACCCAGTACTTC.

The rearrangement joins TRBV12-3 or TRBV12-4 to TRBJ2-5, with TRBD2 matching over 12 bases. Unmatched junction bases numbered 3, after V lost 8 bases and J lost 5 bases. This CDR3 is built from 13 residues. The CDR3, as DNA: TGTGCCAGCCGACTAGCGGGGGTGGAGACCCAGTACTTC. Its translation: CASRLAGVETQYF.

The chain uses TRBV18 and TRBJ2-1; 10 bases are a match to TRBD1. CDR1 is KGHSH, CDR2 LQKENI, per germline. This CDR3 region has 16 residues. The ends lost 3 bases at V and 10 bases at J; junction bases unmatched: 12. In DNA form, the CDR3 reads TGTGCCAGCTCACCTCCGGGACAGGGGCGCGGGGTGGAGCAGTTCTTC. Its translation: CASSPPGQGRGVEQFF.

The CDR3: CASTHSGGSDTQYF. The CDR3 DNA reads as TGTGCCAGCACCCATTCAGGGGGCTCAGATACGCAGTATTTT. The chain has TRBV5-8 and TRBJ2-3; 8 bases agree with TRBD1. The germline V gene encodes CDR1 SGHTS and CDR2 YDEGEE. The CDR3 spans 14 residues. V lost 6 bases and J lost 4; bases outside the gene matches: 7.

The chain recombines TRBV7-2 with TRBJ1-1; TRBD1 agrees at 9 bases. Germline V gene lookup returns CDR1 SGHTA and CDR2 FQGNSA. Trimming cost V 2 bases and J 0 bases; bases outside gene matches: 7. The CDR3 is 17 amino acids. CDR3 DNA sequence: TGTGCCAGCAGCTTAACAGGGGGCGGTAAAGTGAACACTGAAGCTTTCTTT. As protein: CASSLTGGGKVNTEAFF.

The V gene is TRBV11-3, the J gene TRBJ1-1, with D hard to call. Germline V CDR1 and CDR2: SGHNT, YENEEA. The V end lost 5 bases, the J end lost 1 base, and 11 bases lay between the germline ends. The CDR3 is made up of 14 amino acids. CDR3 sequence (DNA): TGTGCCAGCAGCCAAAGACAACCGAACACTGAAGCTTTCTTT. This sequence encodes CASSQRQPNTEAFF. The variable domain in full, completed from reference TRBV11-3 and TRBJ1-1, reads EAGVVQSPRYKIIEKKQPVAFWCNPISGHNTLYWYLQNLGQGPELLIRYENEEAVDDSQLPKDRFSAERLKGVDSTLKIQPAELGDSAVYLCASSQRQPNTEAFFGQGTRLTVV.

In its sample, this clone was seen once. The chain joins TRBV14 to TRBJ2-1; 15 bases map to TRBD2. CDR1 SGHDN and CDR2 FVKESK come from the germline V gene. This CDR3 spans 16 amino acids. V lost 0 bases, J lost 9 bases, and 3 bases stayed unmatched. The CDR3 sequence: CASSQDGLAGGAEQFF. The CDR3 region has the DNA TGTGCCAGCAGCCAAGATGGACTAGCGGGAGGGGCTGAGCAGTTCTTC.

This chain connects TRBV5-4 to TRBJ2-2, with 8 bases that match TRBD2. Unmatched junction bases numbered 8, after V lost 0 bases and J lost 7 bases. This CDR3 is built from 16 residues. Germline-derived CDR1 and CDR2 are SGHNT and YYREEE (reference sequence). Written as DNA, the CDR3 is TGTGCCAGCAGCTTGGGGTCGGGAGCGGGAGACGGGGAGCTGTTTTTT. It is translated as CASSLGSGAGDGELFF.

The chain links TRBV10-3 to TRBJ2-3, with a possible D match to TRBD2 (6 bases). There are 18 residues in the CDR3. With 0 bases removed from V and 6 bases from J, the gap between germline ends came to 22 bases. Germline CDR1 and CDR2: ENHRY and SYGVKD. Here the CDR3 DNA reads TGTGCCATCAGTGAGTCTCCCCCTGCCCGGGAGTTGGAGGATACGCAGTATTTT. Protein: CAISESPPARELEDTQYF.

V is TRBV7-8 and J is TRBJ1-4, with TRBD1 identical over 8 bases. Germline lookup yields CDR1 SGHVS and CDR2 FQNEAQ. V was clipped by 1 base and J by 3 bases; unmatched bases: 19. This CDR3 spans 21 amino acids. The CDR3: CASSLVSPHGRGQGANEKLFF. CDR3 DNA: TGTGCCAGCAGCTTAGTGTCCCCCCACGGCAGGGGGCAAGGAGCTAATGAAAAACTGTTTTTT.

There are a few counts of this clone. This chain links TRBV3-1 (or the pseudogene TRBV3-2) with TRBJ2-2; tentatively, D is TRBD2 (7 bases). There are 15 residues in the CDR3. In germline, CDR1 is LGHDT, CDR2 YNNKEL (reference sequence). Trimming pared 4 bases from V and 4 bases from J, leaving 13 bases between. This chain's CDR3 is CASSPGLGGTGELFF. CDR3 DNA: TGTGCCAGCAGCCCCGGACTAGGGGGCACCGGGGAGCTGTTTTTT.

V usage is TRBV4-1 and J usage is TRBJ1-3; no clear D. CDR1 and CDR2 from the germline V gene are MGHRA and YSYEKL. The V end was cut by 0 bases, the J end by 0 bases, with 18 bases between. The CDR3 runs to 19 residues. CDR3 loop: CASSQDKSGRKSSGNTIYF. CDR3 DNA: TGCGCCAGCAGCCAAGATAAGTCGGGGAGGAAGAGCTCTGGAAACACCATATATTTT.

This sequence joins TRBV11-2 and TRBJ2-2; 10 bases line up with TRBD2. Trimming took 5 bases from V and 3 from J; bases not matched to a gene: 6. Germline V gene data show CDR1 as SGHAT and CDR2 as FQNNGV. This CDR3 comprises 16 residues. The CDR3 nucleotides read TGTGCCAGCAGCGGGCTAGCGGGGGAGCACACCGGGGAGCTGTTTTTT. Encoded protein: CASSGLAGEHTGELFF.